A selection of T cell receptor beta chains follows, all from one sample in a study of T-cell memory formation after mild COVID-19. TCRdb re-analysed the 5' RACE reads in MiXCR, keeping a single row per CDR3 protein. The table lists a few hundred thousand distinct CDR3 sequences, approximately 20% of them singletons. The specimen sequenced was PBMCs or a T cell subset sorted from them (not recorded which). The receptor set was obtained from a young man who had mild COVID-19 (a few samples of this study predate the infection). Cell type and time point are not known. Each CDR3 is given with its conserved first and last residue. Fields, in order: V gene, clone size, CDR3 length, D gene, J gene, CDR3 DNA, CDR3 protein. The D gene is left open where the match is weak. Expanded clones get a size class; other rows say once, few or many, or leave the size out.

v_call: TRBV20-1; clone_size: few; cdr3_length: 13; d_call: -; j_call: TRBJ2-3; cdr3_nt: TGCAGTGCCACTCCGGGGTGCCAGGATACGCAGTATTTT; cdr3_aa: CSATPGCQDTQYF
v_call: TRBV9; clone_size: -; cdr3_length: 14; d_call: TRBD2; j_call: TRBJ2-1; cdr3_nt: TGTGCCAGCAGCGTAGCTGGCGGGGGCAATGAGCAGTTCTTC; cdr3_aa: CASSVAGGGNEQFF
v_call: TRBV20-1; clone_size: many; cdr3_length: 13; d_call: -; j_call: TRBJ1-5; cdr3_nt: TGCAGTGCTAGGTCGGGGAGCAATCAGCCCCAGCATTTT; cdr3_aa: CSARSGSNQPQHF
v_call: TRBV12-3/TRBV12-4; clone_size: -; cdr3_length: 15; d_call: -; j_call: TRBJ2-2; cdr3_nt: TGTGCCAGCAGTTTAGTGGCAGTCAACACCGGGGAGCTGTTTTTT; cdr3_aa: CASSLVAVNTGELFF
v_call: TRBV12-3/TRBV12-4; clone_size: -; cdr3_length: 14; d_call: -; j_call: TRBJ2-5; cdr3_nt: TGTGCCAGCAGTTTAAGAGGGACTCAAGAGACCCAGTACTTC; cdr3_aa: CASSLRGTQETQYF
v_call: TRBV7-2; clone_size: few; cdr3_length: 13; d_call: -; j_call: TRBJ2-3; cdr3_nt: TGTGCCAGCAGCTTCGGTCTTTTTGATACGCAGTATTTT; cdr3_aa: CASSFGLFDTQYF
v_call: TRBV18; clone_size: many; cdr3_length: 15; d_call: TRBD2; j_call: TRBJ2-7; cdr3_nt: TGTGCCAGCTCGCCCCCGGGACTAGCGGCCTACGAGCAGTACTTC; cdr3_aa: CASSPPGLAAYEQYF
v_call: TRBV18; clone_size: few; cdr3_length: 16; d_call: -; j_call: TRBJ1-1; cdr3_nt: TGTGCCAGCTCCCAAAACCCGGGACACTTGAACACTGAAGCTTTCTTT; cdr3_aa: CASSQNPGHLNTEAFF
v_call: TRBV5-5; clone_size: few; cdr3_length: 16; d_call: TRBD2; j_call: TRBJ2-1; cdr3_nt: TGTGCCAGAAGCTTGGCTCTTAGCGGGGGGTTCGATGAGCAGTTCTTC; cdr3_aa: CARSLALSGGFDEQFF
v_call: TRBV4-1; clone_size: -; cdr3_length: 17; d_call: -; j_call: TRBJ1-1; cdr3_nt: TGCGCCAGCAGCCTCCGGTGGCAGGGCATAATGAACACTGAAGCTTTCTTT; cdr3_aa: CASSLRWQGIMNTEAFF
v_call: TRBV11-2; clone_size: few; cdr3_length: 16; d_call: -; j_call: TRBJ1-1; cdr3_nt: TGTGCCAGCAGCTTAGATCTGCTGGGAGGGAGCACTGAAGCTTTCTTT; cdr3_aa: CASSLDLLGGSTEAFF
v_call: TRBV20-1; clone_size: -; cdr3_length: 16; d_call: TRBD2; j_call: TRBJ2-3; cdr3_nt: TGCAGTGCTAGAGATTTAGCGGGGGCTAGCACAGATACGCAGTATTTT; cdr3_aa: CSARDLAGASTDTQYF